This note documents a single TCR beta chain sequence. These data come from a study of PD-1 blockade in classical Hodgkin lymphoma. CDR1 is MDHEN, CDR2 SYDVKM, per germline. The CDR3 extends over 15 amino acids. The junction had 9 bases not matched to a gene; V was cut back by 6 bases and J by 6 bases. The protocol was immunoSEQ multiplex PCR, while the TCRdb copy is restricted to in-frame clones and leaves out a portion. Among some 53,000 clones listed, roughly 86% were seen once. This sample's time point: cycle 4 day 1 (C4D1), after about 6 weeks of nivolumab. Every patient relapsed after autologous stem cell transplantation, and brentuximab vedotin exposure varied. Responses achieved at best were complete response, partial response or progressive disease.

This receptor was obtained from a human donor with classical Hodgkin lymphoma. Sample: peripheral blood mononuclear cells (PBMCs), taken before the fourth cycle of nivolumab. This chain uses TRBV28 with TRBJ2-1, with 9 nucleotides matching TRBD2. The CDR3 sequence is CASSFKWTSVNEQFF. DNA of the CDR3: TGTGCCAGCAGCTTCAAATGGACTAGCGTCAATGAGCAGTTCTTC.